The clone carrying this T cell receptor beta chain has ten or more counts. The antigen is undetermined. This sample is part of a study of CD8 T cells in ankylosing spondylitis. Overall study findings and caveats: What seemed typical of ankylosing spondylitis blood was a TCR beta motif built from eight highly homologous variants.

Making use of molecular barcodes, quantitative 5'-RACE generated TCR beta libraries. TCRdb reanalysed the 5' RACE reads using MiXCR and keeps one entry per CDR3 protein. The profile shows about 210,000 distinct CDR3 sequences, approximately 7.6% of them singletons. The V end lost 0 bases, the J end lost 4 bases, and 10 bases lay between the germline ends. The CDR3 totals 14 residues. From germline, CDR1 is DFQATT and CDR2 SNEGSKA (reference sequence). The rearrangement joins TRBV20-1 to TRBJ2-1; D remains unclear. Sequencing used blood, either unsorted or a sorted T cell fraction (not recorded which). This receptor was taken from a female donor with ankylosing spondylitis or in good health (not recorded which). CDR3 coding DNA: TGCAGTGCTAGAGATCACTGGGGTTACAATGAGCAGTTCTTC. As protein: CSARDHWGYNEQFF.